These T cell receptor beta chains were read from a single sample in a study of blood T cell repertoires in COVID-19. The table came from immunoSEQ multiplex PCR; TCRdb's copy has only in-frame clones and leaves some out. This table has about 200,000 clones, around nine tenths appearing once. Sequencing used peripheral blood. Every receptor here comes from a man in his sixties with acute or convalescent COVID-19. The CDR3 runs from the conserved cysteine through the conserved F or W. D genes are given only for firm matches. Where a row states a size, it is once, few, many or the class of an expanded clone; other rows omit it.

D: TRBD1; J: TRBJ2-7; V: TRBV7-2; size: once; CDR3: CASSPGTVTYEQYF; DNA: TGTGCCAGCAGCCCCGGGACAGTTACCTACGAGCAGTACTTC
D: TRBD1; J: TRBJ2-3; V: TRBV27; size: -; CDR3: CASSSNLRGLTDTQYF; DNA: TGTGCCAGCAGTTCCAACCTCAGGGGGCTTACAGATACGCAGTATTTT
D: -; J: TRBJ1-4; V: TRBV7-2; size: once; CDR3: CASSEQPIGNEKLFF; DNA: TGTGCCAGCAGCGAACAGCCGATCGGTAATGAAAAACTGTTTTTT
D: -; J: TRBJ1-3; V: TRBV18; size: -; CDR3: CASSPQGNSGNTIYF; DNA: TGTGCCAGCTCACCACAGGGGAACTCTGGAAACACCATATATTTT
D: TRBD2; J: TRBJ2-1; V: TRBV4-2; size: -; CDR3: CASSHPTGTSGLGNEQFF; DNA: TGTGCCAGCAGCCACCCCACCGGGACTAGCGGTCTCGGAAATGAGCAGTTCTTC
D: TRBD1; J: TRBJ1-2; V: TRBV9; size: -; CDR3: CASSGDRWGYGYTF; DNA: TGTGCCAGCAGCGGGGACAGGTGGGGCTATGGCTACACCTTC
D: -; J: TRBJ2-2; V: TRBV4-2; size: -; CDR3: CASSQERGFWGMNTGELFF; DNA: TGTGCCAGCAGCCAAGAAAGGGGGTTTTGGGGAATGAACACCGGGGAGCTGTTTTTT
D: TRBD1; J: TRBJ1-2; V: TRBV30; size: -; CDR3: CAWEGAGVGYGYTF; DNA: TGTGCCTGGGAGGGGGCAGGGGTCGGCTATGGCTACACCTTC
D: -; J: TRBJ2-5; V: TRBV14; size: once; CDR3: CASSHGQPRETQYF; DNA: TGTGCCAGCAGCCACGGACAGCCGAGGGAGACCCAGTACTTC
D: TRBD1; J: TRBJ2-5; V: TRBV7-9; size: -; CDR3: CASSSRTGTYQETQYF; DNA: TGTGCCAGCAGCTCTAGGACAGGGACGTACCAAGAGACCCAGTACTTC
D: TRBD2; J: TRBJ2-3; V: TRBV5-1; size: once; CDR3: CASSQGGRGSTDTQYF; DNA: TGCGCCAGCAGCCAAGGTGGGCGGGGGAGCACAGATACGCAGTATTTT
D: TRBD1; J: TRBJ2-7; V: TRBV7-9; size: -; CDR3: CASSLDRGVTYEQYF; DNA: TGTGCCAGCAGCCTGGACAGGGGTGTTACCTACGAGCAGTACTTC
D: TRBD2; J: TRBJ2-2; V: TRBV7-2; size: -; CDR3: CASSQSLAGANTGELFF; DNA: TGTGCCAGCAGCCAGAGTCTAGCGGGGGCCAACACCGGGGAGCTGTTTTTT
D: TRBD1; J: TRBJ2-5; V: TRBV2; size: -; CDR3: CASSLQSATGGRRETQYF; DNA: TGTGCCAGCAGTCTCCAAAGCGCGACAGGGGGAAGACGAGAGACCCAGTACTTC
D: -; J: TRBJ1-6; V: TRBV28; size: -; CDR3: CASSFSDSPLHF; DNA: TGTGCCAGCAGTTTTTCGGATTCACCCCTCCACTTT
D: -; J: TRBJ2-1; V: TRBV24-1; size: -; CDR3: CATSDLGGSSYNEQFF; DNA: TGTGCCACCAGTGATTTGGGGGGGAGCTCCTACAATGAGCAGTTCTTC
D: TRBD1; J: TRBJ1-1; V: TRBV7-3; size: -; CDR3: CASSLIPGTVNTEAFF; DNA: TGTGCCAGCAGCTTAATCCCCGGGACAGTGAACACTGAAGCTTTCTTT
D: TRBD1; J: TRBJ1-2; V: TRBV30; size: -; CDR3: CAWRGQGVYGYTF; DNA: TGTGCCTGGAGGGGACAGGGCGTCTATGGCTACACCTTC